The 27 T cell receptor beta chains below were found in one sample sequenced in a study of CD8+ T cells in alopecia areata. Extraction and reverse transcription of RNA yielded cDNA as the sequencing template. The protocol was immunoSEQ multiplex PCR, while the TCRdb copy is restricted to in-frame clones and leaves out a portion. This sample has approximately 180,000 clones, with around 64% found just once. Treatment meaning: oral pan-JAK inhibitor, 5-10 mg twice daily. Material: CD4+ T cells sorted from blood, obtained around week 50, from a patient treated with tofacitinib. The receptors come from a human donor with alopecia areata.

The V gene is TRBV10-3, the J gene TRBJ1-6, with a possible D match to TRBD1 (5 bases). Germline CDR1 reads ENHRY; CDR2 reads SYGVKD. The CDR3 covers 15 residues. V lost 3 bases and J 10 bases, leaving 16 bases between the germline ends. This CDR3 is CAISEEFGAESPLHF. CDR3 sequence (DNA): TGTGCCATCAGTGAAGAGTTTGGGGCAGAATCACCCCTCCACTTT.

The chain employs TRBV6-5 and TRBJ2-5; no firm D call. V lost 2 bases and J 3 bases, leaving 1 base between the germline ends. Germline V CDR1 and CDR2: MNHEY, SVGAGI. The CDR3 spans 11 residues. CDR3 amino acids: CASSYEETQYF. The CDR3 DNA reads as TGTGCCAGCAGTTACGAAGAGACCCAGTACTTC.

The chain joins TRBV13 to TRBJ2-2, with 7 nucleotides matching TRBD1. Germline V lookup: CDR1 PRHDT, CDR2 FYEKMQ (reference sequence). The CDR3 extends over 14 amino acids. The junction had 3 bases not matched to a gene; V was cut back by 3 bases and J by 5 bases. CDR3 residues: CASSLGQITGELFF. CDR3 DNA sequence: TGTGCCAGCAGCTTGGGACAGATTACCGGGGAGCTGTTTTTT.

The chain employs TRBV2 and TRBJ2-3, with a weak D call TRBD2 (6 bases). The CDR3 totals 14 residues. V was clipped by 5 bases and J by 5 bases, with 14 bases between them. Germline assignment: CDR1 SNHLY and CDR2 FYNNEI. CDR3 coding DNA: TGTGCCAGCAGTCTCGTAACGGAGGGAGATACGCAGTATTTT. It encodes CASSLVTEGDTQYF.

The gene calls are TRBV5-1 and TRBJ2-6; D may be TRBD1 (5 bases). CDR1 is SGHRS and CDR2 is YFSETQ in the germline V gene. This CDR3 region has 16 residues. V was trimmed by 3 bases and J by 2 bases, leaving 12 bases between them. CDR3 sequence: CASSYAGSAGANVLTF. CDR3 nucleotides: TGCGCCAGCAGCTACGCAGGGTCGGCTGGGGCCAACGTCCTGACTTTC.

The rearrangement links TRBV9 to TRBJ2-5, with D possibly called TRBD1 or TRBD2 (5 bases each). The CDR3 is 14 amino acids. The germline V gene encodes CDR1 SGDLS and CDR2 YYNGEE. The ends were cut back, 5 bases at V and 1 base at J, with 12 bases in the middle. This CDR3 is CASSERGSQETQYF. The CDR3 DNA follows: TGTGCCAGCAGTGAGAGGGGAAGCCAAGAGACCCAGTACTTC.

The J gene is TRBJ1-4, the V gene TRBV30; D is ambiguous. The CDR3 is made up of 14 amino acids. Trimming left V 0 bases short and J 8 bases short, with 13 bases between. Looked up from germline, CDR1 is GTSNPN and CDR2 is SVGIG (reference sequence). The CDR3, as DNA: TGTGCCTGGAGTGTACGACCGGCATCCGAAAAACTGTTTTTT. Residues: CAWSVRPASEKLFF.

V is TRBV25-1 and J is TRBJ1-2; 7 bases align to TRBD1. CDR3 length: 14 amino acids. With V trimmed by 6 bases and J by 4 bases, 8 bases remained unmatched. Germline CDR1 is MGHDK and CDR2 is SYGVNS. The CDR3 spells CASSHGTDFYGYTF. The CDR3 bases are TGTGCCAGCAGCCACGGGACAGACTTCTATGGCTACACCTTC.

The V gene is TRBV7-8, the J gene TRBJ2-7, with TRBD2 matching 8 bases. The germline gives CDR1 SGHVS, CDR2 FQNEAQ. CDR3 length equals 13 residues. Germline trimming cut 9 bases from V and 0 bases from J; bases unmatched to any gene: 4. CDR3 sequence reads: CARGGTSSYEQYF. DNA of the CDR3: TGTGCCAGGGGTGGGACTAGCTCCTACGAGCAGTACTTC. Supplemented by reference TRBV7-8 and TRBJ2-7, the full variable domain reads GAGVSQSPRYKVAKRGQDVALRCDPISGHVSLFWYQQALGQGPEFLTYFQNEAQLDKSGLPSDRFFAERPEGSVSTLKIQRTQQEDSAVYLCARGGTSSYEQYFGPGTRLTVT.

The CDR3 nucleotides are TGTGCCAGCAGTCCCGCGCTAGCGGCCGACAATGAGCAGTTCTTC. It yields the protein CASSPALAADNEQFF. The chain recombines TRBV27 with TRBJ2-1, with 7 bases fitting TRBD2. Germline V CDR1 and CDR2: MNHEY, SMNVEV (reference sequence). Trimming at V came to 5 bases and at J to 5 bases, leaving 9 bases not matched to a gene. The CDR3 is made up of 15 amino acids.

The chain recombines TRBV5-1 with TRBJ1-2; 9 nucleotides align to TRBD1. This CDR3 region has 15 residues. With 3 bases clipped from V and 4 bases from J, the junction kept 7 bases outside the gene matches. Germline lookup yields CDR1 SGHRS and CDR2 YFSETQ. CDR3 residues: CASSSGQGKTYGYTF. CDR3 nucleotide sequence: TGCGCCAGCAGCTCGGGACAGGGCAAGACCTATGGCTACACCTTC.

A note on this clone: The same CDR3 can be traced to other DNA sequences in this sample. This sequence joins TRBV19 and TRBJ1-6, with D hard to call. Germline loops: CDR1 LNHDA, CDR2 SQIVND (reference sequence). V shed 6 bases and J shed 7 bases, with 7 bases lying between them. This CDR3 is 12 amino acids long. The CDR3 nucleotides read TGTGCCAGTAGGGACGCCAATTCACCCCTCCACTTT. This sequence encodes CASRDANSPLHF.

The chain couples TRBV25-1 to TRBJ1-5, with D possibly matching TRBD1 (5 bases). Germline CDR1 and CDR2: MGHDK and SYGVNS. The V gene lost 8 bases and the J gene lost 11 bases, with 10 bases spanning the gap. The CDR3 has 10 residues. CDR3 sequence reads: CASGGEAQHF. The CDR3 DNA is TGTGCCAGCGGGGGGGAGGCCCAGCATTTT.

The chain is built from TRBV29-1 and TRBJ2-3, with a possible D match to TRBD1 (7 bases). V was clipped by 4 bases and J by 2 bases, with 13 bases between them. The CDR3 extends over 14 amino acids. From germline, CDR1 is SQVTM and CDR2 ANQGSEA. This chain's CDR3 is CSVVGGTDTDTQYF. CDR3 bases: TGCAGCGTTGTAGGGGGGACAGACACAGATACGCAGTATTTT.

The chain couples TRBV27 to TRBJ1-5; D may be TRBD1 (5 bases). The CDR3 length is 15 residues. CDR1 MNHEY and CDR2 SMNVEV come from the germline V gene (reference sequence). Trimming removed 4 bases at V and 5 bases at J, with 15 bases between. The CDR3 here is CASSSTAGDDQPQHF. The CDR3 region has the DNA TGTGCCAGCAGTTCGACAGCTGGAGACGATCAGCCCCAGCATTTT.

CDR3 residues: CASSRLATYNEQFF. In DNA form, the CDR3 reads TGTGCCAGCAGCAGGCTCGCGACCTACAATGAGCAGTTCTTC. The chain links TRBV6-1 to TRBJ2-1; D gene ambiguous. The CDR3 is 14 residues long. Germline V lookup: CDR1 MNHNS, CDR2 SASEGT. V was clipped by 6 bases and J by 2 bases, with 11 bases between them.

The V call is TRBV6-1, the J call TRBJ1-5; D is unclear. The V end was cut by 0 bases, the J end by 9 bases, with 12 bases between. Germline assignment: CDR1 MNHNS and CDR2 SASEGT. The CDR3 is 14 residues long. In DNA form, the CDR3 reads TGTGCCAGCAGTGAAGCGCTCAAGTTATCGCCCCAGCATTTT. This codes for CASSEALKLSPQHF.

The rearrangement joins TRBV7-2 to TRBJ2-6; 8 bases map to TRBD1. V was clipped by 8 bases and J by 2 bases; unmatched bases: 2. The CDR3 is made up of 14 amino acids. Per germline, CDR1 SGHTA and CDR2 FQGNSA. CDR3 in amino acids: CASRTGTGANVLTF. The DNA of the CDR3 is TGTGCCAGCCGGACAGGGACTGGGGCCAACGTCCTGACTTTC.

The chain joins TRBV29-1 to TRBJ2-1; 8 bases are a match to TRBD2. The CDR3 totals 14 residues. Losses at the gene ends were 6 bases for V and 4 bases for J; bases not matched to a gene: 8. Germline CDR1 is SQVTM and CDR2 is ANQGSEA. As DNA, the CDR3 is TGCAGCGTGGGCCAGCGGGGGTCGTACAATGAGCAGTTCTTC. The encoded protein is CSVGQRGSYNEQFF.

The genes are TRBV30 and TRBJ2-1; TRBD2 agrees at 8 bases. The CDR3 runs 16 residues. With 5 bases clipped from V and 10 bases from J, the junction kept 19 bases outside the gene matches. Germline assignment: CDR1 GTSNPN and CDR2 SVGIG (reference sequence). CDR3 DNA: TGTGCCTGGCGGAGTAGCGGGACGGGTCAGGCCAAGGAGCAGTTCTTC. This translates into CAWRSSGTGQAKEQFF.

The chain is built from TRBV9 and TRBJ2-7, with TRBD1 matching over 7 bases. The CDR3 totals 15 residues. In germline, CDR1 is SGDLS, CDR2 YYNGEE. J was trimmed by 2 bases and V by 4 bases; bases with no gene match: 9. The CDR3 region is CASSPTQGSTYEQYF. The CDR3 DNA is TGTGCCAGCAGCCCCACACAGGGGTCGACCTACGAGCAGTACTTC.

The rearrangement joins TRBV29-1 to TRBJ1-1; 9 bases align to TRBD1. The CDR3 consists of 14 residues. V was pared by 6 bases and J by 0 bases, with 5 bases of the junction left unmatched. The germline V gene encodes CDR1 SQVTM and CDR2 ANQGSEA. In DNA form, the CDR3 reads TGCAGCGTCACTACAGGGGGCGTGAACACTGAAGCTTTCTTT. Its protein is CSVTTGGVNTEAFF. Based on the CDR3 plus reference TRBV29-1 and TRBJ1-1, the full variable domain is SAVISQKPSRDICQRGTSLTIQCQVDSQVTMMFWYRQQPGQSLTLIATANQGSEATYESGFVIDKFPISRPNLTFSTLTVSNMSPEDSSIYLCSVTTGGVNTEAFFGQGTRLTVV.

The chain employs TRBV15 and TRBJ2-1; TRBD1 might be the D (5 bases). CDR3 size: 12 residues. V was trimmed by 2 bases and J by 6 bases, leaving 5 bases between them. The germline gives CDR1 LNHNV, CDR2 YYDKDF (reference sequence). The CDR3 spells CATSRRGNEQFF. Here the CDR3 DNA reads TGTGCCACCAGCAGAAGGGGCAATGAGCAGTTCTTC. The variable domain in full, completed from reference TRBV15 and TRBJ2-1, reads DAMVIQNPRYQVTQFGKPVTLSCSQTLNHNVMYWYQQKSSQAPKLLFHYYDKDFNNEADTPDNFQSRRPNTSFCFLDIRSPGLGDTAMYLCATSRRGNEQFFGPGTRLTVL.

CDR3 sequence reads: CSVPLAGSTDTQYF. The CDR3 region has the DNA TGCAGCGTGCCACTAGCGGGAAGCACAGATACGCAGTATTTT. The chain couples TRBV29-1 to TRBJ2-3; 10 bases match TRBD2. The CDR3 runs 14 residues. The trim removed 6 bases at V and 0 bases at J, leaving 3 bases unmatched. Germline CDR1 and CDR2: SQVTM and ANQGSEA.

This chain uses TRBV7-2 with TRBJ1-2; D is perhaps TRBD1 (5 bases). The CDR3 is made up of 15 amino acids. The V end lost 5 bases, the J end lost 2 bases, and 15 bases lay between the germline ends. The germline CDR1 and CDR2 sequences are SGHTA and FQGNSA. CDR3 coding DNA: TGTGCCAGCAGCCTCTCCCCAGGGAACAACTATGGCTACACCTTC. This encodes CASSLSPGNNYGYTF.

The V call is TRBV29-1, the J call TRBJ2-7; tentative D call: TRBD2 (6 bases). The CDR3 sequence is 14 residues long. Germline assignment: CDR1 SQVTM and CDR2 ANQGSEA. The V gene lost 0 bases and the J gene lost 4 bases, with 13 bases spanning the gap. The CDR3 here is CSVEERGFRYEQYF. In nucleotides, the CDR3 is TGCAGCGTTGAAGAGCGGGGATTCAGATACGAGCAGTACTTC.

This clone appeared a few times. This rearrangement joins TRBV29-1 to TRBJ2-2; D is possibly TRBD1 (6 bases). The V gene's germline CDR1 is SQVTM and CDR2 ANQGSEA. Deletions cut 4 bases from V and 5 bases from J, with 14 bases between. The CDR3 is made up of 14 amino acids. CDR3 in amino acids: CSVAPQGQTGELFF. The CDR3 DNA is TGCAGCGTTGCCCCCCAGGGGCAGACCGGGGAGCTGTTTTTT.